What follows are 3 T cell receptor beta chains derived from one specimen sequenced in a study of blood T cell repertoires in COVID-19. Measured with immunoSEQ multiplex PCR; TCRdb has only the in-frame clones, and not every one. In the table there are over 140,000 clones, about four fifths of which are singletons. Material: peripheral blood. Receptors originate from a woman aged 55-75 years with acute or convalescent COVID-19.

The CDR3 DNA sequence: TGTGCCAGTAGTACCTTGCTCTATAGCAATCAGCCCCAGCATTTT. This gives the protein CASSTLLYSNQPQHF. The V call is TRBV19, the J call TRBJ1-5; D is unresolved. Germline V gives CDR1 LNHDA, CDR2 SQIVND (reference sequence). Between the trimmed V and J ends, which lost 4 bases and 0 bases, there was a span of 10 bases. CDR3 length equals 15 residues.

This clone was seen a single time. The chain recombines TRBV6-4 with TRBJ2-2; 8 bases map to TRBD1. The CDR3 runs to 15 residues. The germline V gene has CDR1 MRHNA and CDR2 SNTAGT. V trimming: 6 bases; J trimming: 4 bases; junction bases outside the gene matches: 7. As DNA, the CDR3 is TGTGCCAGCAGAAGGACAGGGTTCGGCACCGGGGAGCTGTTTTTT. Translated: CASRRTGFGTGELFF.

The chain combines TRBV4-1 with TRBJ1-5; weak D call: TRBD1 (5 bases). This CDR3 is 14 amino acids long. V lost 4 bases and J 7 bases, leaving 14 bases between the germline ends. Germline CDR1 reads MGHRA; CDR2 reads YSYEKL. CDR3 protein: CASSPGTMNQPQHF. The CDR3 region has the DNA TGCGCCAGCAGCCCCGGGACTATGAACCAGCCCCAGCATTTT.